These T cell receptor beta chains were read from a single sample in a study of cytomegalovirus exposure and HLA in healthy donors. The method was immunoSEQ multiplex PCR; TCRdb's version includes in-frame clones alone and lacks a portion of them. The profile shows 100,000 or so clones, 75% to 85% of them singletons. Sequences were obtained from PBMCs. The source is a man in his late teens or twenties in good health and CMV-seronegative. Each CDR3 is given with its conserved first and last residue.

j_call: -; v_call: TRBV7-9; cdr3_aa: CASSFLSGGNSYEQYF
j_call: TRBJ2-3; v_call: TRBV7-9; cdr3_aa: CASSLGQSSTDTQYF
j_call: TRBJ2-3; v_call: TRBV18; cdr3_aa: CASSPFAQTPRDTQYF
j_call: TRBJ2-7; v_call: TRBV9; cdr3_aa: CASSVEQGSGYEQYF
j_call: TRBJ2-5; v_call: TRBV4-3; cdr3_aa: CASGTSKETQYF
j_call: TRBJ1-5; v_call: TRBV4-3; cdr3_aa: CASSQEVAEGLQPQHF
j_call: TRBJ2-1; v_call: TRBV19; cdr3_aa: CASSMGQAINEQFF
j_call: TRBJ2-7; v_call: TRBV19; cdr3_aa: CASSPSLRGGGIYEQYF
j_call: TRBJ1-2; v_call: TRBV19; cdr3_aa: CATRQGNGYTF
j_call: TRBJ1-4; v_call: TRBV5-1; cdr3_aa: CASSRTGEGEKLFF
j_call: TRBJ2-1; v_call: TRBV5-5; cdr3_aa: CASSLGVLVNEQFF
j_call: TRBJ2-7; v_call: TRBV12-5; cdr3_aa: CASGLVLGLVYEQYF
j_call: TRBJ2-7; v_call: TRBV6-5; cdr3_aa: CASRGQVGEQYF
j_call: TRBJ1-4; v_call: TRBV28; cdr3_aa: CASSSPDPTNEKLFF
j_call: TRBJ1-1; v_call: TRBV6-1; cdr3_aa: CASSSGTPEAFF
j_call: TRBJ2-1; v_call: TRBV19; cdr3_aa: CASKAGGPANEQFF
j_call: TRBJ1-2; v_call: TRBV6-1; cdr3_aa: CATHDWGREHGYTF
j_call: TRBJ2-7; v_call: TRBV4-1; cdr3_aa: CASSQGLAGLVYEQYF
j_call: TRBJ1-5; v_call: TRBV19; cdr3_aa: CASNIGVYNQPQHF
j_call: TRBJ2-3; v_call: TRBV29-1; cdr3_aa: CSGETGTDTQYF
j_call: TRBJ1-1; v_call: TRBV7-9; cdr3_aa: CASSLTTGPYTEAFF
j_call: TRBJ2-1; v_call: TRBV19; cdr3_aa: CASSLGTKAYNEQFF
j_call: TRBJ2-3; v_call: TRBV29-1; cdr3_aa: CSVTGWHADTQYF
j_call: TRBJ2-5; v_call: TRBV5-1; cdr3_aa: CASSFPGPREETQYF
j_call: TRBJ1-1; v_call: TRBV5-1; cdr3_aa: CASRTGTGALFDTEAFF
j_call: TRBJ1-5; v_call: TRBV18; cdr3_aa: CASSPGGNNQPQHF
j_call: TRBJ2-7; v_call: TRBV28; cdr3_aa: CASSLPAGGEQYF
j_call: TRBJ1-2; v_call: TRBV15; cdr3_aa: CATSRDSHTYGYTF
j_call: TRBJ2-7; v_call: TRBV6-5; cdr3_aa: CASSSTRGGDEQYF
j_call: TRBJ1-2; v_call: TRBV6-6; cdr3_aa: CASRGQGYGYTF
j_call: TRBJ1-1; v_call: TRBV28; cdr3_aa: CASSPWALPEAFF
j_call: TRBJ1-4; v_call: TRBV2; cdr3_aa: CASSGQGGEKLFF
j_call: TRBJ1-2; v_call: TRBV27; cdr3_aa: CASSTIYPPLGQDYGYTF
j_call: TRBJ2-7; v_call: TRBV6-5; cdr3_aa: CASSPRDMTYEQYF
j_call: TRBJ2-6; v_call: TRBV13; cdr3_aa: CASSLRSSGANVLTF
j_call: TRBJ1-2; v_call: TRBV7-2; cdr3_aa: CASSLNSRDWKYGYTF
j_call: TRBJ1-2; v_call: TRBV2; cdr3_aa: CASSEALLAAGYTF
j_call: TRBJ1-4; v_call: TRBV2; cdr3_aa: CASSELEKLFF
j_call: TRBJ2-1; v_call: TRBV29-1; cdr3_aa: CSVEPDRGPPYNEQFF
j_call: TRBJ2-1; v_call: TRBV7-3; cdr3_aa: CASSLRQVNEQFF
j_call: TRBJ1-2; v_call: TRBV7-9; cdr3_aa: CASSARQGPIYGYTF
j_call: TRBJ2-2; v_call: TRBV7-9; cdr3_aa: CASSSGTSGGELFF
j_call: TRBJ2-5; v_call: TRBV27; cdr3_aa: CASSSGHMETQYF
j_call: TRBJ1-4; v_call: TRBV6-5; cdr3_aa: CASSLTGTNEKLFF
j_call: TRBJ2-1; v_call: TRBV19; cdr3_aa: CASSIRASGAYNEQFF
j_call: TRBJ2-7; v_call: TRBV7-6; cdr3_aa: CASSGDRDEQYF
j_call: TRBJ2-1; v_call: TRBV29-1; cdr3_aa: CSVERTAGRNNEQFF
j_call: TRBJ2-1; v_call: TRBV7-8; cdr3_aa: CASSLVRLAGISSSYNEQFF